Sequencing of this T cell receptor (beta chain) was carried out in a study of vaccination effects on CD4 cells after COVID-19. CDR1 and CDR2 (germline): SQVTM, ANQGSEA. J lost 0 bases, V lost 6 bases, and 5 bases had no gene match. The CDR3 has 13 amino acids. In regard to this clone: Its antigen is unidentified.

Ahead of sequencing, the ViraFEST assay grew antigen-specific CD4+ T cells using viral peptide pools. Following a roughly 9-day culture, CD4+ T cells were purified. None of the vaccinated had previously contracted SARS-CoV-2, and their nucleocapsid antibodies tested negative. Half-medium exchanges with IL-2 medium took place on days 3 and 7. TCRdb keeps only in-frame clones here, not all; method: immunoSEQ multiplex PCR. The sample includes 15,000 or so clones, over 65% of them seen just once. This specimen was CD4+ T cells from PBMCs cultured with HCoV-229E spike peptides, taken before COVID-19 vaccination. The chain is built from TRBV29-1 and TRBJ2-7; 7 nucleotides line up with TRBD1. This TCR was recovered from a human donor who received a COVID-19 vaccine. CDR3 bases: TGCAGCGTCACGACAGGGAACTCCTACGAGCAGTACTTC. Translation gives CSVTTGNSYEQYF.